The clone carrying this T cell receptor beta chain was counted ten times or more. Its antigen remains unidentified. Ophthalmopathy patients all had a Clinical Activity Score of at least 3, a NOSPECS grade of at least 4 and disease under 3 months old. For the diagnoses, clinical symptoms, serum thyroxine and TRAb, thyroid ultrasound and orbital computed tomography were used. The entry originates in a study of T cells in Graves' hyperthyroidism and ophthalmopathy. Whole-study results and caveats: Blood also showed most of the thyroid clonotypes that were expanded above 0.001. Separating ophthalmopathy from stable hyperthyroidism was achieved by a 13 V-J model.

RNA transcripts were the template for amplifying TCR beta CDR3 regions. TCR CDR3 regions were first amplified by RT-PCR with HTBI primers. One entry per CDR3 protein, called by TCRdb with MiXCR from the multiplex PCR reads. The sample has under 250,000 distinct CDR3 sequences, about 25% seen once. Germline CDR1 and CDR2: ENHRY and SYGVKD. The CDR3 length is 13 residues. Germline trimming cut 6 bases from V and 8 bases from J; bases unmatched to any gene: 7. The sample comprised blood. This receptor was taken from a woman aged 40 to 55 with Graves' ophthalmopathy. The chain employs TRBV10-3 and TRBJ1-1; 9 bases agree with TRBD1. Written as DNA, the CDR3 is TGTGCCATCAGGGACAGGGGTCGGATCGAAGCTTTCTTT. As protein: CAIRDRGRIEAFF.